The 22 T cell receptor beta chains given below trace back to one sample, sequenced in a study of CD8+CD57+ T cells in acquired aplastic anemia. It was genomic DNA that served as the template for profiling TCR beta VDJ and CDR3. TCRdb ran MiXCR on the reads and lists one entry per CDR3 protein. The sample lists 150,000 to 180,000 distinct CDR3 sequences; over 50% were seen once. Individuals selected for sequencing had exhibited CD8+CD57+ cell expansion on flow cytometry. The source material was sorted CD4+, CD8+, or CD8+CD57+ T cells (not recorded which) from PBMCs. These receptors were obtained from a human donor with aplastic anemia.

By share of the sample, this clonotype is medium-sized. This chain links TRBV7-8 with TRBJ1-2; the D gene is possibly TRBD1 (6 bases). The CDR3 spans 16 residues. Trimming took 6 bases from V and 0 from J, leaving 17 bases between them. CDR1 SGHVS and CDR2 FQNEAQ come from the germline V gene. CDR3 protein: CASSPGAGSANYGYTF. The CDR3 DNA follows: TGTGCCAGCAGTCCAGGGGCTGGGAGCGCTAACTATGGCTACACCTTC.

This clonotype was recorded only once. The chain combines TRBV2 with TRBJ2-7; D could derive from TRBD1 or TRBD2 (7 bases each). TRBJ2-5 explains the end of the DNA better; the J call may be wrong. This CDR3 spans 16 amino acids. Germline values: CDR1 SNHLY, CDR2 FYNNEI. The CDR3 DNA follows: TGTGCCAGCAGACAAAGCGGGACAGCTGCCCAAGAGACCCAGTACTTC. Residues: CASRQSGTAAQETQYF.

The chain has TRBV11-1 and TRBJ2-5; D possibly corresponds to TRBD2 (5 bases). The CDR3 contains 16 residues. Trimming shortened V by 2 bases and J by 3 bases, and 16 bases separated the two germline ends. Germline V gives CDR1 SGHAT, CDR2 FQDESV (reference sequence). Here the CDR3 DNA reads TGTGCCAGCAGCTTATCCGACTACAACGGGGAAGAGACCCAGTACTTC. Its translation is CASSLSDYNGEETQYF.

With respect to this clonotype: An end of the junction does not agree with germline; a read error may underlie this. The V and J genes are TRBV20-1 and TRBJ2-1; TRBD1 is a possible D gene (7 bases). This CDR3 contains 14 residues. Germline-derived CDR1 and CDR2 are DFQATT and SNEGSKA (reference sequence). The CDR3 region is CSAPQGGRDNERFF. CDR3 nucleotides: TGCAGTGCACCTCAGGGGGGCAGGGACAATGAGCGGTTCTTC.

The chain joins TRBV20-1 to TRBJ2-2; D is unclear. Between the trimmed V and J ends, which lost 3 bases and 8 bases, there was a span of 4 bases. The germline CDR1 and CDR2 sequences are DFQATT and SNEGSKA (reference sequence). The length of the CDR3 is 10 residues. CDR3 loop: CSARSGELFF. In nucleotides, the CDR3 is TGCAGTGCTAGGAGTGGGGAGCTGTTTTTT.

The table lists this clonotype with a few counts. The chain recombines TRBV7-3 with TRBJ1-5; the D is unclear. V was clipped by 1 base and J by 1 base, with 5 bases between them. Germline loops: CDR1 SGHTA, CDR2 FQGTGA. The CDR3 has 14 amino acids. The CDR3 sequence: CASSLSSSNQPQHF. The CDR3 DNA reads as TGTGCCAGCAGCTTAAGCAGCAGCAATCAGCCCCAGCATTTT.

The rearrangement joins TRBV2 to TRBJ2-7; D is unclear. Trimming removed 2 bases at V and 7 bases at J, with 18 bases between. Germline CDR1 SNHLY, CDR2 FYNNEI. This CDR3 is built from 15 residues. The CDR3 spells CASSELGTALLEQYF. The CDR3 nucleotides are TGTGCCAGCAGTGAATTGGGTACCGCGTTGCTAGAGCAGTACTTC. Full variable domain (missing parts from reference TRBV2 and TRBJ2-7): EPEVTQTPSHQVTQMGQEVILRCVPISNHLYFYWYRQILGQKVEFLVSFYNNEISEKSEIFDDQFSVERPDGSNFTLKIRSTKLEDSAMYFCASSELGTALLEQYFGPGTRLTVT.

The J gene is TRBJ1-6, the V gene TRBV9; no definite D call. The V gene lost 3 bases and the J gene lost 6 bases, with 10 bases spanning the gap. Germline CDR1 and CDR2: SGDLS and YYNGEE. This CDR3 contains 14 residues. This chain's CDR3 is CASSDQVANSPLHF. CDR3 coding DNA: TGTGCCAGCAGCGACCAGGTTGCTAATTCACCCCTCCACTTT.

This clonotype was found many times. The chain links TRBV10-2 to TRBJ2-5; 7 bases are a match to TRBD1. This CDR3 contains 15 residues. After removal of 3 bases from V and 4 bases from J, the junction contained 8 bases not matched to a gene. Germline assignment: CDR1 WSHSY and CDR2 SAAADI. The CDR3 DNA sequence: TGCGCCAGCAGTGATCCCCGACAGGGCGGAGAGACCCAGTACTTC. It is translated as CASSDPRQGGETQYF.

This clonotype appeared a few times. V is TRBV7-8 and J is TRBJ1-3, with unresolved D. Germline loops: CDR1 SGHVS, CDR2 FQNEAQ. This CDR3 has 12 residues. Trimming stripped 8 bases from V and 3 bases from J, with 8 bases between. CDR3: CASSRGGNTIYF. CDR3 coding DNA: TGTGCCAGCTCGCGGGGTGGAAACACCATATATTTT.

At least ten counts were recorded for this clonotype. The chain has TRBV7-9 and TRBJ2-5, with D hard to call. Germline V gene lookup returns CDR1 SEHNR and CDR2 FQNEAQ (reference sequence). The CDR3 contains 10 residues. V was cut by 2 bases and J by 7 bases, with 2 bases left in between. The CDR3 DNA is TGTGCCAGCAGCTTATGGACCCAGTACTTC. Residues: CASSLWTQYF.

In its sample, this clonotype was seen many times. This rearrangement joins TRBV29-1 to TRBJ2-1; D may match TRBD1 or TRBD2 (5 bases each). The V end lost 3 bases, the J end lost 8 bases, and 14 bases lay between the germline ends. In germline, CDR1 is SQVTM, CDR2 ANQGSEA. The length of the CDR3 is 13 residues. CDR3 amino acids: CSVDPGTTDEQFF. The DNA of the CDR3 is TGCAGCGTTGACCCCGGGACCACCGATGAGCAGTTCTTC.

This sequence joins TRBV29-1 and TRBJ1-2; D uncertain. Trimming took off 3 bases at V and 5 bases at J, with 13 bases between the two ends. The CDR3 is 13 residues long. Germline V gives CDR1 SQVTM, CDR2 ANQGSEA. The CDR3 sequence: CSVEDSMGYGYTF. In DNA form, the CDR3 reads TGCAGCGTTGAGGACTCTATGGGGTATGGCTACACCTTC.

The chain links TRBV7-3 to TRBJ2-1; possible D gene TRBD2, 6 bases. In germline, CDR1 is SGHTA, CDR2 FQGTGA. This CDR3 spans 13 amino acids. Trimming left V 4 bases short and J 12 bases short, with 16 bases between. DNA of the CDR3: TGTGCCAGCAGCTATCCGGGACTTAAACGGCAGTTCTTC. It translates to CASSYPGLKRQFF.

This clonotype was seen once. Here the CDR3 DNA reads TGTGCCACCAGTGACCCGGGACGGTTCTCTGGGGCCAACGTCCTGACTTTC. It is translated as CATSDPGRFSGANVLTF. The chain is built from TRBV24-1 and TRBJ2-6; D possibly matches TRBD1 or TRBD2 (5 bases each). Looked up from germline, CDR1 is KGHDR and CDR2 is SFDVKD. The CDR3 runs 17 residues. Trimming left V 4 bases short and J 0 bases short, with 12 bases between.

The V gene is TRBV19, the J gene TRBJ2-7; D may correspond to TRBD1 or TRBD2 (5 bases each). The V end lost 5 bases, the J end lost 3 bases, and 11 bases lay between the germline ends. This CDR3 contains 13 residues. Germline V gene lookup returns CDR1 LNHDA and CDR2 SQIVND (reference sequence). CDR3 sequence (DNA): TGTGCCAGTAGTGTTGGGGGAAACTACGAGCAGTACTTC. Protein product: CASSVGGNYEQYF.

This clonotype was detected ten times or more. This chain connects TRBV20-1 to TRBJ1-1, with 7 bases aligning to TRBD1. CDR3 length equals 12 residues. The ends lost 2 bases at V and 8 bases at J; junction bases unmatched: 5. Germline V gene lookup returns CDR1 DFQATT and CDR2 SNEGSKA (reference sequence). CDR3 loop: CSARPRGREAFF. Written as DNA, the CDR3 is TGCAGTGCTAGACCGAGGGGGCGCGAAGCTTTCTTT.

This clonotype was observed many times. The chain couples TRBV27 to TRBJ2-4, with D perhaps being TRBD1 or TRBD2 (6 bases each). The V gene's germline CDR1 is MNHEY and CDR2 SMNVEV (reference sequence). The CDR3 covers 15 residues. The V and J ends lost 6 bases and 4 bases respectively, with 16 bases between them. The CDR3 reads CASSLGGQFKNIQYF. The CDR3 nucleotides are TGTGCCAGCAGCTTGGGGGGACAATTTAAAAACATTCAGTACTTC.

There are many counts of this clonotype. The rearrangement links TRBV9 to TRBJ2-7; 7 bases agree with TRBD2. Looked up from germline, CDR1 is SGDLS and CDR2 is YYNGEE. V was clipped by 3 bases and J by 5 bases; unmatched bases: 2. The CDR3 loop spans 12 amino acids. Here the CDR3 reads CASSAGTNEQYF. The CDR3 bases are TGTGCCAGCAGCGCCGGGACTAACGAGCAGTACTTC.

This clonotype was counted a single time. V is TRBV5-5 and J is TRBJ2-7; the D gene is possibly TRBD2 (5 bases). CDR1 SGHKS and CDR2 YYEKEE come from the germline V gene (reference sequence). The CDR3 contains 16 residues. V was cut by 0 bases and J by 2 bases, with 15 bases left in between. The CDR3 DNA sequence: TGTGCCAGCAGCTTGGAAATCGGGATGGCGGCCTACGAGCAGTACTTC. Its protein product is CASSLEIGMAAYEQYF. Complete variable domain (other parts from reference TRBV5-5 and TRBJ2-7): DAGVTQSPTHLIKTRGQQVTLRCSPISGHKSVSWYQQVLGQGPQFIFQYYEKEERGRGNFPDRFSARQFPNYSSELNVNALLLGDSALYLCASSLEIGMAAYEQYFGPGTRLTVT.

This clonotype was counted many times. J is TRBJ1-5 and V is TRBV7-6; D possibly corresponds to TRBD1 (5 bases). The CDR3 runs to 16 residues. V gave up 2 bases and J gave up 9 bases, with 20 bases separating them. Germline CDR1 SGHVS, CDR2 FNYEAQ. CDR3 sequence: CASSLSDSTASGPQHF. As DNA, the CDR3 is TGTGCCAGCAGCTTATCGGATTCGACAGCCTCAGGGCCCCAGCATTTT.

The V and J genes are TRBV29-1 and TRBJ2-3, with D possibly matching TRBD2 (6 bases). This CDR3 is 13 amino acids long. CDR1 and CDR2 from the germline V gene are SQVTM and ANQGSEA. Trimming left V 2 bases short and J 1 base short, with 7 bases between. As DNA, the CDR3 is TGCAGCGTTGAACCGGGGGGCACAGATACGCAGTATTTT. This gives the protein CSVEPGGTDTQYF.